The TCR beta chain under discussion was sequenced for a study of CD8+CD57+ T cells in acquired aplastic anemia. The CDR3 contains 14 residues. Germline V gives CDR1 GTSNPN, CDR2 SVGIG (reference sequence). With 0 bases removed from V and 10 bases from J, the gap between germline ends came to 13 bases. Patients chosen for sequencing had shown CD8+CD57+ cell expansion by flow cytometry. No therapy had been given to the patients at the time of blood sampling. The template for TCR beta VDJ and CDR3 sequence profiling was genomic DNA. From the reads, TCRdb called clonotypes with MiXCR, one entry per CDR3 protein. The sample carries around 430,000 distinct CDR3 sequences, around a third recorded once.

V gene TRBV30 combines with J gene TRBJ1-6; D is uncertain. Sequenced: sorted CD4+, CD8+, or CD8+CD57+ T cells (not recorded which) from PBMCs. The clonotype originates from a human donor with aplastic anemia. As DNA, the CDR3 is TGTGCCTGGAGTGTCAGAGGGCGAGAATCACCCCTCCACTTT. It translates to CAWSVRGRESPLHF. The whole variable domain, remainder taken from reference TRBV30 and TRBJ1-6, is SQTIHQWPATLVQPVGSPLSLECTVEGTSNPNLYWYRQAAGRGLQLLFYSVGIGQISSEVPQNLSASRPQDRQFILSSKKLLLSDSGFYLCAWSVRGRESPLHFGNGTRLTVT.